One and the same sample provided the 25 T cell receptor beta chains below, sequenced in a study of CD8 T cells in Susac syndrome. After extraction with the RNeasy kit, roughly 0.45 to 1 ug of the RNA was reverse transcribed using random hexamers. TCRdb used MiXCR to reprocess the immunoSEQ multiplex PCR reads, holding one entry per CDR3 protein. The sample lists over 80,000 distinct CDR3 sequences, roughly 91% seen once, with around 0.3% in the top ten. Sequencing was performed on CD8+ T cells from PBMCs. These receptors all stem from a human donor in good health.

The V call is TRBV10-2, the J call TRBJ2-3; 9 bases agree with TRBD1. The CDR3 has 13 residues. Trimming cost V 10 bases and J 4 bases; bases outside gene matches: 6. Per the germline V gene, CDR1 is WSHSY and CDR2 is SAAADI. CDR3 loop: CATGTGNADTQYF. The CDR3 DNA reads TGCGCCACCGGGACAGGGAACGCAGATACGCAGTATTTT.

CDR3 coding DNA: TGTGCCAGCAGCTTAGCCACCTTGAACACTGAAGCTTTCTTT. It encodes CASSLATLNTEAFF. The V gene is TRBV7-9, the J gene TRBJ1-1; no firm D call. From germline, CDR1 is SEHNR and CDR2 FQNEAQ (reference sequence). The CDR3 sequence is 14 residues long. V lost 0 bases and J 0 bases, leaving 5 bases between the germline ends. Full variable domain (outside the CDR3, taken from reference TRBV7-9 and TRBJ1-1): DTGVSQNPRHKITKRGQNVTFRCDPISEHNRLYWYRQTLGQGPEFLTYFQNEAQLEKSRLLSDRFSAERPKGSFSTLEIQRTEQGDSAMYLCASSLATLNTEAFFGQGTRLTVV.

The rearrangement uses TRBV18 and TRBJ2-4; TRBD1 aligns across 7 bases. The J segment lost 0 bases and the V segment lost 2 bases, leaving 7 bases of the junction unmatched. The CDR3 contains 17 residues. Germline V gene lookup returns CDR1 KGHSH and CDR2 LQKENI. CDR3 sequence (DNA): TGTGCCAGCTCACCAGGGACAGCAGAGCTAGCCAAAAACATTCAGTACTTC. Amino acids: CASSPGTAELAKNIQYF.

V and J are TRBV7-9 and TRBJ2-6; tentative D call: TRBD2 (5 bases). Per germline, CDR1 SEHNR and CDR2 FQNEAQ (reference sequence). The ends were cut back, 4 bases at V and 0 bases at J, with 16 bases in the middle. CDR3 length equals 18 residues. The chain's CDR3 is CASSSNGVPFSGANVLTF. CDR3 in DNA: TGTGCCAGCAGCTCAAACGGGGTTCCCTTCTCTGGGGCCAACGTCCTGACTTTC. Using reference TRBV7-9 and TRBJ2-6 for the parts outside the CDR3, the full variable domain is DTGVSQNPRHKITKRGQNVTFRCDPISEHNRLYWYRQTLGQGPEFLTYFQNEAQLEKSRLLSDRFSAERPKGSFSTLEIQRTEQGDSAMYLCASSSNGVPFSGANVLTFGAGSRLTVL.

The chain joins TRBV7-2 to TRBJ2-1, with 8 bases matching TRBD2. Germline CDR1 reads SGHTA; CDR2 reads FQGNSA. Trimming at V came to 6 bases and at J to 2 bases, leaving 6 bases not matched to a gene. The CDR3 consists of 15 residues. The CDR3 DNA reads as TGTGCCAGCAGTCCGGGGGGGCTAACCTACAATGAGCAGTTCTTC. It codes for CASSPGGLTYNEQFF.

This clonotype has a single count. This chain joins TRBV14 and TRBJ1-5; TRBD1 matches 8 bases. Unmatched junction bases numbered 11, after V lost 0 bases and J lost 7 bases. The CDR3 runs to 17 residues. In germline, CDR1 is SGHDN, CDR2 FVKESK. The CDR3 loop is CASSQDRRDRLDQPQHF. CDR3 bases: TGTGCCAGCAGCCAAGATCGGCGGGACAGGCTGGACCAGCCCCAGCATTTT.

The V call is TRBV9, the J call TRBJ2-3; D remains unclear. Germline CDR1 reads SGDLS; CDR2 reads YYNGEE. The CDR3 contains 16 residues. With 0 bases removed from V and 0 bases from J, the gap between germline ends came to 11 bases. The CDR3 region has the DNA TGTGCCAGCAGCGTAGTTGCCATAACTAGCACAGATACGCAGTATTTT. As protein: CASSVVAITSTDTQYF.

The chain joins TRBV6-5 to TRBJ2-2; D uncertain. This CDR3 is built from 16 residues. Germline V gene data show CDR1 as MNHEY and CDR2 as SVGAGI. Trimming took off 3 bases at V and 0 bases at J, with 11 bases between the two ends. CDR3 sequence: CASSYYDRSNTGELFF. CDR3 nucleotide sequence: TGTGCCAGCAGTTATTACGACCGCTCGAACACCGGGGAGCTGTTTTTT.

V is TRBV12-3 or TRBV12-4 and J is TRBJ1-1; D may be TRBD1 (5 bases). CDR3 length: 15 amino acids. The ends were cut back, 4 bases at V and 10 bases at J, with 22 bases in the middle. The CDR3 bases are TGTGCCAGCAGTTCCCCGGGGACGTCTCCGAGGGGAGCTTTCTTT. It encodes CASSSPGTSPRGAFF.

This rearrangement joins TRBV6-1 to TRBJ1-1, with D uncertain. In germline, CDR1 is MNHNS, CDR2 SASEGT. This CDR3 has 12 amino acids. Trimming stripped 4 bases from V and 1 base from J, with 4 bases between. The CDR3 region has the DNA TGTGCCAGCAGTGGGGGGAACACTGAAGCTTTCTTT. It translates to CASSGGNTEAFF.

This clonotype was picked up a small number of times. V usage is TRBV29-1 and J usage is TRBJ2-3, with 16 bases fitting TRBD2. Per the germline V gene, CDR1 is SQVTM and CDR2 is ANQGSEA. The ends lost 0 bases at V and 4 bases at J; junction bases unmatched: 1. This CDR3 contains 16 residues. CDR3 residues: CSVEDGTSGGADTQYF. The CDR3 nucleotides are TGCAGCGTTGAAGATGGGACTAGCGGGGGGGCAGATACGCAGTATTTT.

The chain employs TRBV6-5 and TRBJ1-1, with 10 bases identical to TRBD1. The germline V gene encodes CDR1 MNHEY and CDR2 SVGAGI. Trimming took 0 bases from V and 0 from J; bases not matched to a gene: 4. The CDR3 is 17 residues long. CDR3 nucleotides: TGTGCCAGCAGTTACTCTCGGACAGGGGGGCTGAACACTGAAGCTTTCTTT. This sequence encodes CASSYSRTGGLNTEAFF.

The chain recombines TRBV6-5 with TRBJ1-1; a possible D gene is TRBD1 (6 bases). V was clipped by 3 bases and J by 2 bases, with 16 bases between them. CDR3 size: 16 residues. Per germline, CDR1 MNHEY and CDR2 SVGAGI. The CDR3 protein is CASSYSSTGSNTEAFF. In nucleotides, the CDR3 is TGTGCCAGCAGTTATTCATCGACAGGTTCAAACACTGAAGCTTTCTTT.

The rearrangement joins TRBV29-1 to TRBJ2-5, with TRBD2 as a possible D gene (7 bases). Per germline, CDR1 SQVTM and CDR2 ANQGSEA. The length of the CDR3 is 11 residues. The V and J ends lost 7 bases and 5 bases respectively, with 11 bases between them. The CDR3 region has the DNA TGCAGCGCCGAGGGGGGGGAGACCCAGTACTTC. This encodes CSAEGGETQYF.

This clonotype was seen more than once but under ten times. V and J are TRBV6-1 and TRBJ2-5, with D unclear. Looked up from germline, CDR1 is MNHNS and CDR2 is SASEGT. The V end was cut by 1 base, the J end by 9 bases, with 9 bases between. The CDR3 totals 12 residues. CDR3 DNA: TGTGCCAGCAGTGAAGACGGGTGGGCCCAGTACTTC. Translation: CASSEDGWAQYF.

CDR3 protein: CASSSLGLGGNQPQHF. The DNA of the CDR3 is TGTGCCAGCAGCTCCCTGGGACTGGGGGGCAATCAGCCCCAGCATTTT. The chain joins TRBV7-9 to TRBJ1-5, with a tentative D call TRBD1 (5 bases). Trimming took off 4 bases at V and 2 bases at J, with 15 bases between the two ends. This CDR3 comprises 16 residues. Per the germline V gene, CDR1 is SEHNR and CDR2 is FQNEAQ (reference sequence).

V and J are TRBV5-5 and TRBJ1-5; D is unresolved. CDR3 length: 12 residues. Deletions cut 1 base from V and 6 bases from J, with 5 bases between. Germline-derived CDR1 and CDR2 are SGHKS and YYEKEE (reference sequence). DNA for the CDR3: TGTGCCAGCAGCTTGTTTGGTCAGCCCCAGCATTTT. It translates to CASSLFGQPQHF.

The gene calls are TRBV5-4 and TRBJ1-2; D is unresolved. Germline V gene lookup returns CDR1 SGHNT and CDR2 YYREEE (reference sequence). CDR3 length equals 14 residues. V lost 0 bases and J lost 9, with 15 bases in between. The CDR3 sequence is CASSLGQARYSYTF. DNA for the CDR3: TGTGCCAGCAGCTTGGGGCAGGCCCGATATAGCTACACCTTC.

The genes are TRBV20-1 and TRBJ2-7; D is undetermined. The CDR3 consists of 11 residues. The germline gives CDR1 DFQATT, CDR2 SNEGSKA (reference sequence). Between the trimmed V and J ends, which lost 7 bases and 7 bases, there was a span of 14 bases. CDR3 bases: TGCAGTGGGTCTTTAATTGGTGAGCAGTACTTC. Protein product: CSGSLIGEQYF.

The chain joins TRBV11-2 to TRBJ1-1, with 8 bases lining up with TRBD1. With V trimmed by 3 bases and J by 5 bases, 8 bases remained unmatched. CDR1 and CDR2 (germline): SGHAT, FQNNGV. The CDR3 has 15 residues. CDR3 nucleotide sequence: TGTGCCAGCAGCTTGGCCAGGGGGCTTGGGACTGAAGCTTTCTTT. Its protein product is CASSLARGLGTEAFF.

The rearrangement links TRBV19 to TRBJ1-5; the match to TRBD1 covers 8 bases. Trimming took 4 bases from V and 3 from J; bases not matched to a gene: 11. CDR1 and CDR2 (germline): LNHDA, SQIVND (reference sequence). The CDR3 covers 17 residues. CDR3 nucleotides: TGTGCCAGTAGTAGGACAAGTCGGACAGGGAACAATCAGCCCCAGCATTTT. Encoded protein: CASSRTSRTGNNQPQHF.

This rearrangement joins TRBV20-1 to TRBJ1-5; TRBD1 agrees at 7 bases. The CDR3 spans 16 residues. Looked up from germline, CDR1 is DFQATT and CDR2 is SNEGSKA (reference sequence). V dropped 2 bases and J dropped 1; count of bases not matched to a gene: 8. Here the CDR3 reads CSARTDREGSNQPQHF. As DNA, the CDR3 is TGCAGTGCTAGAACCGACAGGGAAGGGAGCAATCAGCCCCAGCATTTT.

V and J are TRBV29-1 and TRBJ1-2, with TRBD1 identical over 9 bases. Unmatched junction bases numbered 12, after V lost 6 bases and J lost 4 bases. The CDR3 is made up of 15 amino acids. Germline loops: CDR1 SQVTM, CDR2 ANQGSEA. The chain's CDR3 is CSVEPGQGPSYGYTF. The CDR3, as DNA: TGCAGCGTCGAACCGGGACAGGGCCCATCCTATGGCTACACCTTC.

V and J are TRBV7-3 and TRBJ2-1; unclear D gene. This CDR3 comprises 11 residues. The V and J ends lost 3 bases and 6 bases respectively, with 3 bases between them. CDR1 SGHTA and CDR2 FQGTGA come from the germline V gene. The CDR3 here is CASSFSNEQFF. In nucleotides, the CDR3 is TGTGCCAGCAGCTTTTCCAATGAGCAGTTCTTC.

The chain couples TRBV7-8 to TRBJ1-5; D may be TRBD1 (5 bases). From germline, CDR1 is SGHVS and CDR2 FQNEAQ. The CDR3 is 17 amino acids. V lost 1 base, J lost 3 bases, and 16 bases lay in between. Here the CDR3 DNA reads TGTGCCAGCAGCTTAGACTTTTCGGGGCGTCACAATCAGCCCCAGCATTTT. As protein: CASSLDFSGRHNQPQHF.